The sequence of this TCR beta chain was determined in a study of cytomegalovirus exposure and HLA in healthy donors. About the research overall: Earlier results showed 120 million or so unique TCR beta sequences derived from approximately 170 million T cells.

Worth noting for this clone: Antigen unknown.

Study outcomes and limitations: Links to common viral pathogens appeared, in a later analysis, for several of the most significant clusters. In vitro data verified three CMV-associated chains as specific for CMV antigens.

The primer mix had 60 Vbeta and 13 Jbeta primers. Profiling relied on immunoSEQ multiplex PCR, and the TCRdb table lists in-frame clones only, not all of them. Among nearly 110,000 clones listed, roughly 80% were seen once. Germline CDR1 is SGHRS and CDR2 is YFSETQ. This CDR3 is built from 14 residues. Trimming shortened V by 5 bases and J by 0 bases, and 12 bases separated the two germline ends. Sequencing was carried out using PBMCs. The receptor was derived from a man in his forties in good health and CMV-seronegative. The chain carries TRBV5-1 and TRBJ2-7; weak D call: TRBD1 (6 bases). CDR3 nucleotide sequence: TGCGCCAGCAGGGATACAGGGAGCTCCTACGAGCAGTACTTC. It codes for CASRDTGSSYEQYF.